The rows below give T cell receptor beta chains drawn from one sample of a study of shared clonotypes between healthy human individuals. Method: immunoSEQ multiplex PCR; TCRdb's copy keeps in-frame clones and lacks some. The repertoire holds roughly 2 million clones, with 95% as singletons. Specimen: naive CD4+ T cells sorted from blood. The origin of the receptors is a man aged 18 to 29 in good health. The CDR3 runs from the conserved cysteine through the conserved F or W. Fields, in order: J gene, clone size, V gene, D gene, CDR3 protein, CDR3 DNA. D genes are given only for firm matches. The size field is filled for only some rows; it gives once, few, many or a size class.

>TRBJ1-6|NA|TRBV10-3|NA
CATVKAAGANSPLHF
TGTGCCACCGTAAAAGCGGCAGGGGCTAATTCACCCCTCCACTTT
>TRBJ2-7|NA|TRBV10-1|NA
CASSESDGAGVYF
TGCGCCAGCAGTGAGTCGGACGGCGCAGGGGTGTACTTC
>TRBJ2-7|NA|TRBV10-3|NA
CAISRFGEQYF
TGTGCCATCAGTCGATTTGGGGAGCAGTACTTC
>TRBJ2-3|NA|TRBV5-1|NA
CASSSGPTDTQYF
TGCGCCAGCAGCTCGGGACCCACAGATACGCAGTATTTT
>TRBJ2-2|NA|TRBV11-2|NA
CASSLVSGALFF
TGTGCCAGCAGCTTAGTGTCGGGAGCGCTGTTTTTT
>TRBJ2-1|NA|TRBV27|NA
CATFPGYLYNEQFF
TGTGCCACCTTTCCGGGGTATCTTTACAATGAGCAGTTCTTC
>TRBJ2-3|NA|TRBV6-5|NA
CASSSTTDTQYF
TGTGCCAGCAGTTCTACCACAGATACGCAGTATTTT
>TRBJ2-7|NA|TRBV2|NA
CASSEAPPGEQYF
TGTGCCAGCAGTGAAGCGCCCCCAGGAGAGCAGTACTTC
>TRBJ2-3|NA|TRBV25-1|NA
CASSDWQDGISDTQYF
TGTGCCAGCAGTGATTGGCAAGATGGGATCTCAGATACGCAGTATTTT
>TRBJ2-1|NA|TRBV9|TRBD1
CASSAGTGGEQFF
TGTGCCAGCAGCGCCGGGACAGGGGGTGAGCAGTTCTTC
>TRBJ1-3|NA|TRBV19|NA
CASSIPAGIYGNTIYF
TGTGCCAGTAGTATCCCCGCAGGGATCTACGGAAACACCATATATTTT
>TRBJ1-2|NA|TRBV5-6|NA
CASSLVSGDGYTF
TGTGCCAGCAGCTTGGTCAGTGGCGATGGCTACACCTTC
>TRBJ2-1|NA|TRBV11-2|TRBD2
CASNELAQNNEQFF
TGTGCCAGCAACGAACTAGCGCAAAATAATGAGCAGTTCTTC
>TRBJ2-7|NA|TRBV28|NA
CASSSYSVTGYEQYF
TGTGCCAGCAGTTCCTACAGCGTGACTGGCTACGAGCAGTACTTC
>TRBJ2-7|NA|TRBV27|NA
CASSQTGSSYEQYF
TGTGCCAGCAGTCAAACAGGGAGTTCCTACGAGCAGTACTTC
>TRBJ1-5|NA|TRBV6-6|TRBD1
CASSFRGQGKNQPQHF
TGTGCCAGCAGTTTCCGCGGACAGGGAAAGAATCAGCCCCAGCATTTT
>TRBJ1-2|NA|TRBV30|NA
CAWSAGDYGYTF
TGTGCCTGGAGTGCAGGAGACTATGGCTACACCTTC
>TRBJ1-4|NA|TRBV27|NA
CASSLSGATNEKLFF
TGTGCCAGCAGTTTGTCTGGAGCAACTAATGAAAAACTGTTTTTT
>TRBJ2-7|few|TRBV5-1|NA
CASSLGFGSEQYF
TGCGCCAGCAGCTTGGGATTCGGGTCCGAGCAGTACTTC
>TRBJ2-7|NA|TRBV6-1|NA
CASTEIGPSYEQYF
TGTGCCAGCACCGAAATAGGGCCCTCCTACGAGCAGTACTTC
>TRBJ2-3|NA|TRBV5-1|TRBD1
CASTKSGQGGTDTQYF
TGCGCCAGCACCAAATCGGGACAGGGAGGGACAGATACGCAGTATTTT
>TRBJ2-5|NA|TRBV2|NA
CASSGEGTAETQYF
TGTGCCAGCAGTGGGGAAGGGACGGCGGAGACCCAGTACTTC